The 20 T cell receptor beta chains given below trace back to one sample, sequenced in a study of T cell changes during pregnancy in multiple sclerosis. Assay: immunoSEQ multiplex PCR; the TCRdb copy retains only in-frame clones and omits some. The sample lists under 100,000 clones, around 90% occurring once. Sequenced here: peripheral blood, sampled in the first trimester of pregnancy. The receptors were gathered from a female donor in good health, enrolled as a control in a pregnancy study.

V is TRBV7-2 and J is TRBJ2-2; 7 nucleotides match TRBD2. Germline CDR1 is SGHTA and CDR2 is FQGNSA. This CDR3 has 14 amino acids. V lost 2 bases, J lost 6 bases, and 3 bases stayed unmatched. CDR3 region: CASSLRRGSGELFF. DNA for the CDR3: TGTGCCAGCAGCTTAAGGCGGGGGTCCGGGGAGCTGTTTTTT.

This rearrangement joins TRBV27 to TRBJ2-1, with D maybe TRBD1 (6 bases). Looked up from germline, CDR1 is MNHEY and CDR2 is SMNVEV (reference sequence). The CDR3 covers 14 residues. Deletions cut 4 bases from V and 4 bases from J, with 11 bases between. CDR3 amino acids: CASSWGRRYNEQFF. CDR3 nucleotide sequence: TGTGCCAGCAGTTGGGGGCGGCGGTACAATGAGCAGTTCTTC.

This chain connects TRBV7-2 to TRBJ2-3, with D maybe TRBD2 (5 bases). The CDR3 contains 16 residues. V was shortened by 1 base and J by 1 base, with 12 bases between the two germline ends. CDR1 is SGHTA and CDR2 is FQGNSA in the germline V gene. CDR3: CASSLGWQRGTDTQYF. DNA for the CDR3: TGTGCCAGCAGCTTAGGGTGGCAGAGGGGCACAGATACGCAGTATTTT.

The genes are TRBV27 and TRBJ1-1, with D hard to call. Trimming took off 0 bases at V and 1 base at J, with 9 bases between the two ends. CDR3 size: 15 residues. The germline gives CDR1 MNHEY, CDR2 SMNVEV (reference sequence). Here the CDR3 DNA reads TGTGCCAGCAGTTTATCGAGGGAGGAGAACACTGAAGCTTTCTTT. This gives the protein CASSLSREENTEAFF.

V gene TRBV4-3 combines with J gene TRBJ1-2; TRBD1 might be the D (5 bases). This CDR3 comprises 15 residues. V was clipped by 6 bases and J by 4 bases, with 18 bases between them. Germline V gene sequence: CDR1 LGHNA, CDR2 YSLEER. The CDR3 region is CASRPGSSSGYGYTF. For the CDR3, the DNA is TGCGCCAGCAGGCCAGGGTCCTCATCGGGCTATGGCTACACCTTC.

With respect to this clone: At one end, the junction sequence differs from germline, possibly due to a read error. The rearrangement joins TRBV7-9 to TRBJ1-5; TRBD1 matches at 7 bases. The germline V gene has CDR1 SEHNR and CDR2 FQNEAQ (reference sequence). The CDR3 totals 10 residues. CDR3 region: CGQDDQPQHF. The CDR3 nucleotides are TGCGGACAGGACGATCAGCCCCAGCATTTT.

This sequence joins TRBV7-2 and TRBJ2-1; tentative D call: TRBD2 (6 bases). The ends were cut back, 5 bases at V and 9 bases at J, with 11 bases in the middle. Per the germline V gene, CDR1 is SGHTA and CDR2 is FQGNSA. The CDR3 consists of 12 residues. The CDR3 nucleotides are TGTGCCAGCAGCCCCGGGGGTCCTGAGCAGTTCTTC. Residues: CASSPGGPEQFF.

As concerns this clone: This sample includes further DNA sequences coding for the same CDR3. The rearrangement joins TRBV4-3 to TRBJ2-1; 7 bases are shared with TRBD2. CDR1 is LGHNA and CDR2 is YSLEER in the germline V gene. V shed 2 bases, J shed 4 bases, and the junction held 5 bases outside the gene matches. The length of the CDR3 is 15 residues. CDR3 coding DNA: TGCGCCAGCAGCCAAAGGGAGGGGATTTACAATGAGCAGTTCTTC. Translation gives CASSQREGIYNEQFF.

This rearrangement joins TRBV7-9 to TRBJ2-2; tentatively, D is TRBD2 (6 bases). This CDR3 is built from 14 residues. Trimming pared 2 bases from V and 6 bases from J, leaving 10 bases between. Germline assignment: CDR1 SEHNR and CDR2 FQNEAQ (reference sequence). CDR3 sequence: CASSLTREAGELFF. The CDR3 nucleotides read TGTGCCAGCAGCTTAACCAGGGAGGCCGGGGAGCTGTTTTTT.

The chain links TRBV7-2 to TRBJ1-6, with 7 bases matching TRBD1. Germline trimming cut 6 bases from V and 1 base from J; bases unmatched to any gene: 6. Germline V CDR1 and CDR2: SGHTA, FQGNSA. The CDR3 totals 16 residues. The CDR3 here is CASSFPGQSYNSPLHF. In nucleotides, the CDR3 is TGTGCCAGCAGTTTCCCGGGACAGTCCTATAATTCACCCCTCCACTTT.

This rearrangement joins TRBV5-1 to TRBJ2-3; 9 nucleotides match TRBD2. CDR1 and CDR2 from the germline V gene are SGHRS and YFSETQ. The CDR3 consists of 15 residues. Germline trimming cut 1 base from V and 3 bases from J; bases unmatched to any gene: 3. The CDR3 protein is CASSLLAGNTDTQYF. In nucleotides, the CDR3 is TGCGCCAGCAGCTTGCTAGCGGGGAATACAGATACGCAGTATTTT.

This chain joins TRBV4-3 and TRBJ2-1; TRBD1 aligns across 7 bases. This CDR3 comprises 15 residues. The germline V gene has CDR1 LGHNA and CDR2 YSLEER. Trimming removed 0 bases from V and 11 bases from J; junction bases left unmatched: 10. The CDR3 bases are TGCGCCAGCAGCCAAGAGATCGGGACAGATCAAAAGCAGTTCTTC. This sequence encodes CASSQEIGTDQKQFF.

This clone has a single count. The rearrangement joins TRBV19 to TRBJ1-6, with D possibly matching TRBD1 (6 bases). CDR3 size: 14 residues. Trimming cost V 5 bases and J 6 bases, with 11 bases left between them. Germline-derived CDR1 and CDR2 are LNHDA and SQIVND (reference sequence). The CDR3 sequence is CASSPYRANSPLHF. Written as DNA, the CDR3 is TGTGCCAGTAGTCCGTACAGGGCTAATTCACCCCTCCACTTT.

The chain is built from TRBV12-2 and TRBJ2-1; no check of the table's D call, TRBD2, against the DNA was made. TRBV12-2 is recorded as a pseudogene. CDR3 length equals 15 residues. DNA of the CDR3: TGTGCAAGTCGCTTAGCCCTCCAAGGAGTGGATGAGCAGTTCTTC. Translation: CASRLALQGVDEQFF.

The chain couples TRBV4-3 to TRBJ1-5; 7 nucleotides align to TRBD1. Germline CDR1 is LGHNA and CDR2 is YSLEER. The ends lost 4 bases at V and 5 bases at J; junction bases unmatched: 8. CDR3 length: 15 amino acids. The CDR3 nucleotides are TGCGCCAGCAGCCCTTACAGGGGTGGTCATCAGCCCCAGCATTTT. Its protein product is CASSPYRGGHQPQHF.

This chain links TRBV20-1 with TRBJ2-7; no clear D. Germline CDR1 and CDR2: DFQATT and SNEGSKA (reference sequence). Trimming took 7 bases from V and 3 from J, leaving 10 bases between them. The CDR3 is made up of 11 amino acids. CDR3 coding DNA: TGCAGTGTATCGAGGTACTACGAGCAGTACTTC. It yields the protein CSVSRYYEQYF.

The chain links TRBV7-2 to TRBJ2-1; the match to TRBD1 covers 8 bases. The J segment lost 12 bases and the V segment lost 1 base, leaving 5 bases of the junction unmatched. This CDR3 has 13 amino acids. Looked up from germline, CDR1 is SGHTA and CDR2 is FQGNSA. CDR3 bases: TGTGCCAGCAGCTTAGGGGGACAGGTCGGGCAGTTCTTC. Amino acids: CASSLGGQVGQFF.

This clone appeared once. The chain employs TRBV7-8 and TRBJ1-5; D unresolved. This CDR3 is 13 amino acids long. The germline V and J ends were trimmed by 2 bases and 6 bases, with 8 bases remaining between them. Germline V gene data show CDR1 as SGHVS and CDR2 as FQNEAQ. In nucleotides, the CDR3 is TGTGCCAGCAGCTTATATAACAGTCAGCCCCAGCATTTT. Its translation: CASSLYNSQPQHF. The whole variable domain, filled in from reference TRBV7-8 and TRBJ1-5, reads GAGVSQSPRYKVAKRGQDVALRCDPISGHVSLFWYQQALGQGPEFLTYFQNEAQLDKSGLPSDRFFAERPEGSVSTLKIQRTQQEDSAVYLCASSLYNSQPQHFGDGTRLSIL.

V gene TRBV7-6 combines with J gene TRBJ1-4; 8 bases are a match to TRBD1. J was trimmed by 5 bases and V by 1 base; bases with no gene match: 3. The CDR3 extends over 15 amino acids. Germline-derived CDR1 and CDR2 are SGHVS and FNYEAQ. The CDR3 loop reads CASSLGAGGNEKLFF. CDR3 DNA sequence: TGTGCCAGCAGCTTAGGGGCAGGGGGCAATGAAAAACTGTTTTTT.

The chain couples TRBV11-2 to TRBJ1-2, with no clear D. Germline loops: CDR1 SGHAT, CDR2 FQNNGV. The CDR3 totals 15 residues. The ends were cut back, 0 bases at V and 0 bases at J, with 8 bases in the middle. CDR3 amino acids: CASSLDKQPNYGYTF. The CDR3 nucleotides read TGTGCCAGCAGCTTAGATAAACAGCCTAACTATGGCTACACCTTC.